The sequence of this TCR beta chain was determined in a study of Graves' ophthalmopathy and Graves' hyperthyroidism (dated by TCRdb to 2016 to 2019). Turning to the overall study: Peripheral blood was collected at initial diagnosis, before any treatment. To tell Graves' ophthalmopathy apart from Graves' hyperthyroidism, and to predict which patients would progress to ophthalmopathy, the study relied on TCR beta repertoire signatures. In total, over 130 blood samples were TCR-sequenced: some 40 ophthalmopathy, 80 or so hyperthyroidism and approximately 17 hyperthyroidism-to-ophthalmopathy patients. To explore V-J signatures that distinguish ophthalmopathy from hyperthyroidism, a discovery set of 100 patients was enrolled, made up of around 44 with ophthalmopathy and some 60 with stable hyperthyroidism. An independent validation cohort comprised 18 hyperthyroidism patients and 15 to 17 patients who later progressed from hyperthyroidism to ophthalmopathy. T-cell repertoires of thyroid tissue and blood were compared in 5 or 6 hyperthyroidism patients. After sampling, hyperthyroidism patients received methimazole starting at 30 mg daily, and ophthalmopathy patients received high-dose intravenous methylprednisolone. The 75 to 100 discovery patients were randomly divided into training and test sets at a 7:3 ratio.

For repertoire sequencing, TCR beta CDR3 regions were amplified from RNA transcripts. The first round of RT-PCR was done with HTBI primers and the Qiagen OneStep RT-PCR kit, and was followed by a second round of multiplex PCR, then size selection and purification. Sequencing of the libraries was carried out on an Illumina HiSeq2000 in paired-end mode with 100 bp reads. The authors' analysis ran thus. SOAPnuke was used to process the reads, throwing out any read that had adapters, had uncalled bases, had a mean Phred below 15, or lacked an exact constant-primer or identifier match. High-quality paired reads were merged with COPE v1.2.5. Clonotypes were defined as unique nucleotide sequences and were aligned to IMGT TRB V, D and J references using MiTCR v1.1. Only V-J combinations with frequency above 0.0001 were analysed, covering around 99% of repertoires. A TCR clonal expansion and chaos score per V-J combination was defined as the ratio of F50 clonal expansion to chaos observed in the TCRdist matrix. Welch's t-statistics and random forest were used to reduce the features to 10 to 15 V-J combinations, which were then used as input to a naive Bayes classifier. The Morisita-Horn index was used to measure how similar the thyroid and blood repertoires were. TCRdb reanalyzed the raw reads on its own, using fastp at Q25 for trimming and MiXCR for clone calling, and kept in-frame beta chains. Each record represents a unique CDR3 protein, reported with the most common genes and DNA among its rows. None of the V and J calls come from the authors' own analysis; TCRdb made them. The sample records over 450,000 distinct CDR3 sequences, around 15% of which are singletons. The ten most abundant clones make up roughly 9.8% of the sample.

The full study reports these points: Most expanded thyroid clonotypes with a frequency above 0.001 also appeared in blood, which suggests that blood repertoires may reflect the immune response in the thyroid. In cross-validation, the 13-signature model distinguished ophthalmopathy from stable hyperthyroidism with 85% to 90% sensitivity and roughly 81% specificity, and in the test set the corresponding values were roughly 80% and 76%. In validation, the model predicted ophthalmopathy progression with about 70% sensitivity and about 77% specificity; more than ten predicted patients were CT-confirmed with GO in a median of approximately six months. No statistical method was used to predetermine the sample size, and group allocation was not hidden from the investigators.

Ophthalmopathy patients were characterized by moderately to severely active disease, a Clinical Activity Score of at least 3, a NOSPECS grade of at least 4, and a disease duration under 3 months. Patients with other autoimmune diseases, uncontrolled infections, pregnancy or lactation were excluded from the study. Diagnosis was based on clinical symptoms, serum thyroxine, TRAb, thyroid ultrasound and orbital computed tomography. PBMCs were isolated from about 9 ml of fresh peripheral blood by Ficoll-Paque density gradient centrifugation. Trizol reagent was used to extract the total RNA, and its quality was then checked on an Agilent 2100 Bioanalyzer. In this sample, this clonotype turned up many times. It has no known antigen specificity. There are no base qualities to consult, and no much larger clone falls within one base. This clonotype was obtained from a woman aged 30 to 39 with Graves' ophthalmopathy. Donor details come from another sample of the same person, matched by shared clones. The sample taken for sequencing was blood.

The nucleotide sequence is TGTGCCAGCAGCTTGACAGGACTCCAATTCGAGCAGTACTTC. It encodes CASSLTGLQFEQYF. The sequence is built from TRBV13 and TRBJ2-7; the best D guess is TRBD1, with 6 bases matching. The CDR3 sequence holds 14 residues, the cysteine and phenylalanine included. Just the 42-base CDR3 DNA is kept, in frame starting at base 1. V and J lose 3 bases and 6 bases, and a span of 15 bases separates them. In the germline V gene (reference sequence), CDR1 corresponds to PRHDT and CDR2 to FYEKMQ.